This T cell receptor (beta chain) appears in the sequencing data of a study of neurological immune-mediated disorders. PBMCs stored at -80 C, numbering 2 million, were the origin of the unsorted libraries. The V segment lost 3 bases and the J segment 9 bases; nucleotides outside the gene matches: 10. The CDR3 length is 15 residues. Per germline, CDR1 SGHKS and CDR2 YYEKEE (reference sequence). TCRdb ran MiXCR on the 5' RACE reads and lists one entry per CDR3 protein. The table records 15,000 to 20,000 distinct CDR3 sequences, 27% of them present only once. The table lists this clonotype with many counts.

The clonotype was recovered from a man over 45 with HTLV-1-associated myelopathy (HAM/TSP). This chain links TRBV5-5 with TRBJ2-1, with TRBD1 matching 9 bases. Specimen: PBMCs. This chain's CDR3 is CASSYRGRLLGEQFF. The CDR3 DNA follows: TGTGCCAGCAGCTACAGGGGGCGATTGCTCGGTGAGCAGTTCTTC. The full variable domain, with the rest looked up from reference TRBV5-5 and TRBJ2-1, is DAGVTQSPTHLIKTRGQQVTLRCSPISGHKSVSWYQQVLGQGPQFIFQYYEKEERGRGNFPDRFSARQFPNYSSELNVNALLLGDSALYLCASSYRGRLLGEQFFGPGTRLTVL.